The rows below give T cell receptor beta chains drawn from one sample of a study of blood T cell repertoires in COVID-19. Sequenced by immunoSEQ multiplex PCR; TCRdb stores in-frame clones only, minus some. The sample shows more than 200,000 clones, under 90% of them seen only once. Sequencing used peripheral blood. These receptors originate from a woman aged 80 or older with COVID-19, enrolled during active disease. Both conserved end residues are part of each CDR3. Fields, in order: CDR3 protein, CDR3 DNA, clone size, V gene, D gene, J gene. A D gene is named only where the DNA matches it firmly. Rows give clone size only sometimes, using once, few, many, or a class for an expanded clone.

CDR3aa: CASSHSLRGETQYF; CDR3nt: TGTGCCAGCAGCCATAGTTTGCGGGGGGAGACCCAGTACTTC; abundance: -; v_gene: TRBV7-2; d_gene: TRBD2; j_gene: TRBJ2-5
CDR3aa: CASSLAIVLAGVETQYF; CDR3nt: TGTGCCAGCAGCTTAGCGATCGTACTAGCGGGGGTGGAGACCCAGTACTTC; abundance: -; v_gene: TRBV7-2; d_gene: TRBD2; j_gene: TRBJ2-5
CDR3aa: CASSLRGRGEKLFF; CDR3nt: TGTGCCAGCAGCTTGAGGGGGCGCGGTGAAAAACTGTTTTTT; abundance: -; v_gene: TRBV7-2; d_gene: TRBD1; j_gene: TRBJ1-4
CDR3aa: CASSLGGRLEKLFF; CDR3nt: TGTGCCAGCAGCTTGGGAGGGAGGCTAGAAAAACTGTTTTTT; abundance: -; v_gene: TRBV7-2; d_gene: -; j_gene: TRBJ1-4
CDR3aa: CAWTPTKGYEQYF; CDR3nt: TGTGCCTGGACCCCCACAAAGGGGTACGAGCAGTACTTC; abundance: -; v_gene: TRBV30; d_gene: -; j_gene: TRBJ2-7
CDR3aa: CASSRGLDYGYTF; CDR3nt: TGTGCCAGTAGTAGGGGGCTAGACTATGGCTACACCTTC; abundance: -; v_gene: TRBV19; d_gene: -; j_gene: TRBJ1-2
CDR3aa: CASSLASISTGNYGYTF; CDR3nt: TGTGCCAGCAGCTTAGCGTCCATATCTACAGGGAACTATGGCTACACCTTC; abundance: few; v_gene: TRBV7-2; d_gene: -; j_gene: TRBJ1-2
CDR3aa: CSVGDRGSEYF; CDR3nt: TGCAGCGTTGGAGACAGGGGATCAGAGTACTTC; abundance: -; v_gene: TRBV29-1; d_gene: TRBD1; j_gene: TRBJ2-7
CDR3aa: CASSFEGRADTQYF; CDR3nt: TGTGCCAGCAGTTTCGAAGGGCGGGCAGATACGCAGTATTTT; abundance: -; v_gene: TRBV28; d_gene: -; j_gene: TRBJ2-3
CDR3aa: CASRKQGAGTEAFF; CDR3nt: TGTGCCAGCAGAAAACAGGGGGCAGGGACTGAAGCTTTCTTT; abundance: -; v_gene: TRBV2; d_gene: TRBD1; j_gene: TRBJ1-1
CDR3aa: CASSRDRVATGELFF; CDR3nt: TGCGCCAGCAGCCGCGACAGGGTTGCCACCGGGGAGCTGTTTTTT; abundance: -; v_gene: TRBV10-1; d_gene: TRBD1; j_gene: TRBJ2-2
CDR3aa: CASSLTAQGAHETQYF; CDR3nt: TGTGCCAGCAGCCTAACCGCACAGGGGGCGCATGAGACCCAGTACTTC; abundance: -; v_gene: TRBV5-5; d_gene: TRBD1; j_gene: TRBJ2-5
CDR3aa: CASSRGTSGGGETQYF; CDR3nt: TGTGCCAGCAGCCGCGGGACTAGCGGGGGAGGGGAGACCCAGTACTTC; abundance: -; v_gene: TRBV3-1/TRBV3-2; d_gene: TRBD2; j_gene: TRBJ2-5
CDR3aa: CASSLAGQGLNYGYTF; CDR3nt: TGTGCCAGCAGCTTAGCGGGGCAGGGCCTTAACTATGGCTACACCTTC; abundance: -; v_gene: TRBV7-9; d_gene: -; j_gene: TRBJ1-2
CDR3aa: CASSGQGAGELFF; CDR3nt: TGTGCCAGCAGCGGACAGGGGGCCGGGGAGCTGTTTTTT; abundance: -; v_gene: TRBV11-3; d_gene: TRBD1; j_gene: TRBJ2-2
CDR3aa: CASSLGTGENTEAFF; CDR3nt: TGCGCCAGCAGCTTGGGAACAGGGGAGAACACTGAAGCTTTCTTT; abundance: -; v_gene: TRBV5-1; d_gene: TRBD1; j_gene: TRBJ1-1
CDR3aa: CASSSYGGVEAFF; CDR3nt: TGTGCCAGCAGTTCCTACGGGGGGGTTGAAGCTTTCTTT; abundance: -; v_gene: TRBV6-1; d_gene: -; j_gene: TRBJ1-1
CDR3aa: CASKKGGLTTSPLHF; CDR3nt: TGTGCCAGCAAGAAGGGAGGTCTGACAACTTCACCCCTCCACTTT; abundance: -; v_gene: TRBV7-2; d_gene: -; j_gene: TRBJ1-6
CDR3aa: CASTQGGGYTF; CDR3nt: TGTGCCAGCACTCAGGGGGGTGGCTACACCTTC; abundance: -; v_gene: TRBV28; d_gene: TRBD1; j_gene: TRBJ1-2
CDR3aa: CSVRAGVGPGELFF; CDR3nt: TGCAGCGTTAGAGCAGGGGTAGGGCCCGGGGAGCTGTTTTTT; abundance: -; v_gene: TRBV29-1; d_gene: -; j_gene: TRBJ2-2